A selection of T cell receptor beta chains follows, all from one sample in a study of cytomegalovirus exposure and HLA in healthy donors. Sequenced by immunoSEQ multiplex PCR; TCRdb stores in-frame clones only, minus some. Of under 200,000 clones listed, about four fifths are singletons. The sequencing sample was made of PBMCs. Receptor source: a male donor in good health and CMV-seropositive. The CDR3 runs from the conserved cysteine through the conserved F or W. Fields, in order: D gene, V gene, J gene, clone size, CDR3 protein, CDR3 DNA. A D gene is named only where the DNA matches it firmly. Some rows have no size entry. The others give once, few or many, or a class for an expanded clone.

D gene: TRBD2; V gene: TRBV5-1; J gene: TRBJ2-7; clone size: once; CDR3 protein: CASSSYLRTSRRPYEQYF; CDR3 DNA: TGCGCCAGCAGCTCGTATTTAAGGACTAGCCGACGTCCCTACGAGCAGTACTTC
D gene: TRBD2; V gene: TRBV27; J gene: TRBJ2-1; clone size: once; CDR3 protein: CASSLRGLAFNNEQFF; CDR3 DNA: TGTGCCAGCAGTTTACGGGGACTAGCGTTCAACAATGAGCAGTTCTTC
D gene: .; V gene: TRBV5-1; J gene: TRBJ2-1; clone size: .; CDR3 protein: CASSTGNYNEQFF; CDR3 DNA: TGCGCCAGCAGCACTGGTAACTACAATGAGCAGTTCTTC
D gene: .; V gene: TRBV30; J gene: TRBJ1-5; clone size: .; CDR3 protein: CAWNRGLDQPQHF; CDR3 DNA: TGTGCCTGGAATCGGGGTCTGGATCAGCCCCAGCATTTT
D gene: TRBD1; V gene: TRBV9; J gene: TRBJ1-2; clone size: .; CDR3 protein: CASSPGQGNYGYTF; CDR3 DNA: TGTGCCAGCAGCCCGGGACAGGGTAACTATGGCTACACCTTC
D gene: .; V gene: TRBV5-6; J gene: TRBJ1-1; clone size: .; CDR3 protein: CASSSGQNTEAFF; CDR3 DNA: TGTGCCAGCAGCTCGGGACAGAACACTGAAGCTTTCTTT
D gene: .; V gene: TRBV30; J gene: TRBJ1-3; clone size: .; CDR3 protein: CAWSVQKDTIYF; CDR3 DNA: TGTGCCTGGAGTGTACAAAAAGACACCATATATTTT
D gene: TRBD1; V gene: TRBV18; J gene: TRBJ2-2; clone size: .; CDR3 protein: CASSPLRQGASGELFF; CDR3 DNA: TGTGCCAGCTCACCGCTACGACAGGGGGCATCTGGGGAGCTGTTTTTT
D gene: .; V gene: TRBV7-2; J gene: TRBJ2-1; clone size: .; CDR3 protein: CASSLGGGGSEQFF; CDR3 DNA: TGTGCCAGCAGCTTAGGCGGGGGCGGATCGGAGCAGTTCTTC
D gene: .; V gene: TRBV5-1; J gene: TRBJ2-5; clone size: .; CDR3 protein: CASRELEIGTQYF; CDR3 DNA: TGCGCCAGCAGGGAGTTAGAAATTGGGACCCAGTACTTC
D gene: TRBD2; V gene: TRBV4-3; J gene: TRBJ2-7; clone size: .; CDR3 protein: CASSQGLAGAYEQYF; CDR3 DNA: TGCGCCAGCAGCCAGGGACTAGCGGGAGCCTACGAGCAGTACTTC
D gene: .; V gene: TRBV11-2; J gene: TRBJ2-5; clone size: .; CDR3 protein: CASSLERSNPTQETQYF; CDR3 DNA: TGTGCCAGCAGCTTAGAGCGGTCTAACCCAACCCAAGAGACCCAGTACTTC
D gene: TRBD2; V gene: TRBV5-1; J gene: TRBJ2-1; clone size: .; CDR3 protein: CASSPLVAGGAGYNEQFF; CDR3 DNA: TGCGCCAGCAGCCCCTTAGTAGCGGGAGGAGCGGGCTACAATGAGCAGTTCTTC
D gene: TRBD1; V gene: TRBV7-8; J gene: TRBJ1-6; clone size: few; CDR3 protein: CASSFQGANSPLHF; CDR3 DNA: TGTGCCAGCAGCTTTCAGGGGGCTAATTCACCCCTCCACTTT
D gene: TRBD2; V gene: TRBV7-2; J gene: TRBJ2-1; clone size: .; CDR3 protein: CASSSTSGRAWGNEQFF; CDR3 DNA: TGTGCCAGCAGCTCGACTAGCGGGAGGGCCTGGGGCAATGAGCAGTTCTTC
D gene: TRBD2; V gene: TRBV5-6; J gene: TRBJ2-5; clone size: .; CDR3 protein: CASSSLGRGQETQYF; CDR3 DNA: TGTGCCAGCAGCTCTCTAGGGAGGGGCCAAGAGACCCAGTACTTC
D gene: TRBD1; V gene: TRBV19; J gene: TRBJ1-2; clone size: few; CDR3 protein: CASSTGQGHGYTF; CDR3 DNA: TGTGCCAGTAGTACGGGACAGGGCCATGGCTACACCTTC
D gene: TRBD2; V gene: TRBV6-5; J gene: TRBJ2-1; clone size: .; CDR3 protein: CASGASGRHNEQFF; CDR3 DNA: TGTGCCAGCGGGGCTAGCGGAAGACACAATGAGCAGTTCTTC
D gene: .; V gene: TRBV9; J gene: TRBJ2-7; clone size: .; CDR3 protein: CASSLSAGSSYEQYF; CDR3 DNA: TGTGCCAGCAGCCTCTCCGCGGGTAGCTCCTACGAGCAGTACTTC
D gene: .; V gene: TRBV6-6; J gene: TRBJ1-5; clone size: once; CDR3 protein: CASSYSGEPQHF; CDR3 DNA: TGTGCCAGCAGTTACTCGGGCGAGCCCCAGCATTTT
D gene: TRBD1; V gene: TRBV28; J gene: TRBJ2-7; clone size: .; CDR3 protein: CASSSSSTGGTYEQYF; CDR3 DNA: TGTGCCAGCAGTTCTTCCTCGACAGGGGGCACCTACGAGCAGTACTTC
D gene: .; V gene: TRBV6-1; J gene: TRBJ1-2; clone size: .; CDR3 protein: CASSTTGYGYTF; CDR3 DNA: TGTGCCAGCAGCACAACAGGGTATGGCTACACCTTC